These 9 T cell receptor beta chains were all obtained from the same sample, sequenced in a study of blood T cell repertoires in COVID-19. Using immunoSEQ multiplex PCR, the repertoire was profiled, and TCRdb retains in-frame clones only, with some absent. The sample holds 150,000 or so clones, 80% to 90% seen once. Input material: peripheral blood. The receptors were sampled from a man between 60 and 70 years old with acute or convalescent COVID-19.

This clone was recorded only once. In DNA, the CDR3 is TGTGCCAGCAGTTTTTGGGAAGGGAGTTCACCCCTCCACTTT. Translating gives CASSFWEGSSPLHF. The chain uses TRBV28 and TRBJ1-6, with D unresolved. V lost 3 bases and J lost 9, with 12 bases in between. The CDR3 runs 14 residues. Germline V lookup: CDR1 MDHEN, CDR2 SYDVKM.

The rearrangement uses TRBV3-1 (or the pseudogene TRBV3-2) and TRBJ2-3; 8 nucleotides line up with TRBD2. The J segment lost 6 bases and the V segment lost 4 bases, leaving 9 bases of the junction unmatched. The CDR3 has 15 amino acids. CDR1 and CDR2 from the germline V gene are LGHDT and YNNKEL (reference sequence). Here the CDR3 reads CASSPGLVNFDTQYF. The CDR3 DNA reads as TGTGCCAGCAGCCCGGGACTAGTCAATTTCGATACGCAGTATTTT.

The J gene is TRBJ2-2, the V gene TRBV7-3; 9 bases map to TRBD2. Trimming cost V 2 bases and J 4 bases; bases outside gene matches: 2. This CDR3 is 15 amino acids long. Germline lookup yields CDR1 SGHTA and CDR2 FQGTGA. DNA of the CDR3: TGTGCCAGCAGCTTACTAGCGGGGCGCACCGGGGAGCTGTTTTTT. Its protein product is CASSLLAGRTGELFF.

The chain combines TRBV28 with TRBJ1-1; D remains unclear. The CDR3 covers 14 residues. Germline CDR1 and CDR2: MDHEN and SYDVKM. V lost 5 bases, J lost 5 bases, and 15 bases lay in between. Here the CDR3 reads CASSRDRGLTEAFF. In DNA, the CDR3 is TGTGCCAGCAGTAGGGATAGAGGGTTAACTGAAGCTTTCTTT.

This clone was recorded a few times. This chain connects TRBV29-1 to TRBJ1-1; D is unresolved. Germline CDR1 reads SQVTM; CDR2 reads ANQGSEA. This CDR3 spans 14 amino acids. V gave up 7 bases and J gave up 6 bases, with 21 bases separating them. The CDR3 reads CSARRSGRAPEAFF. The CDR3 DNA reads TGCAGCGCCCGGCGTTCGGGGAGGGCCCCTGAAGCTTTCTTT.

CDR3 DNA sequence: TGTGCCAGCAGCTTATCTAGCGGGGAAACGTACGAGCAGTACTTC. It encodes CASSLSSGETYEQYF. The V gene is TRBV7-8, the J gene TRBJ2-7, with 9 bases aligning to TRBD2. V was clipped by 2 bases and J by 4 bases; unmatched bases: 6. The CDR3 consists of 15 residues. CDR1 and CDR2 (germline): SGHVS, FQNEAQ.

The CDR3 loop reads CASSGWTGEETQYF. CDR3 coding DNA: TGTGCCAGCAGTGGTTGGACAGGGGAAGAGACCCAGTACTTC. V gene TRBV25-1 combines with J gene TRBJ2-5; 9 bases line up with TRBD1. The CDR3 is 14 amino acids. J gave up 3 bases and V 4 bases, and 3 bases lay outside the gene matches. Germline CDR1 is MGHDK and CDR2 is SYGVNS.

The chain combines TRBV5-1 with TRBJ2-5, with 10 bases identical to TRBD1. This CDR3 has 17 amino acids. V lost 3 bases and J lost 4; bases outside the gene matches: 12. Germline V gene lookup returns CDR1 SGHRS and CDR2 YFSETQ. The CDR3 DNA reads as TGCGCCAGCAGCTCCTTACCCCCCGGGACAGGGGCAGAGACCCAGTACTTC. It codes for CASSSLPPGTGAETQYF.

This clone was found a few times. Other DNA sequences of this sample code for an identical CDR3. This rearrangement joins TRBV30 to TRBJ1-5; D unresolved. The length of the CDR3 is 12 residues. The V gene's germline CDR1 is GTSNPN and CDR2 SVGIG (reference sequence). V was shortened by 3 bases and J by 4 bases, with 7 bases between the two germline ends. The CDR3 bases are TGTGCCTGGAGCCCTCCGAATCAGCCCCAGCATTTT. Translated, it gives CAWSPPNQPQHF.